Listed below are T cell receptor beta chains from one sample, sequenced in a study of blood T cell repertoires in COVID-19. Profiled with immunoSEQ multiplex PCR; TCRdb holds only in-frame clones, not every one. Of fewer than 250,000 clones detected, over 80% appear once; the ten largest clones hold 0.9% to 0.95%. The source material was peripheral blood. These receptor sequences come from a man in his sixties with COVID-19, enrolled during active disease. The CDR3 runs from the conserved cysteine through the conserved F or W. A D gene is named only where the DNA matches it firmly. Some rows have no size entry. The others give once, few or many, or a class for an expanded clone.

d_call | clone_size | j_call | v_call | cdr3_aa | cdr3_nt
TRBD1 | NA | TRBJ2-7 | TRBV14 | CASSRRSSGTAYYEQYF | TGTGCCAGCAGCCGCCGAAGCTCCGGGACAGCCTACTACGAGCAGTACTTC
TRBD1 | NA | TRBJ2-2 | TRBV4-3 | CASSQHPGQGAGGELFF | TGCGCCAGCAGCCAACATCCGGGACAGGGGGCGGGCGGGGAGCTGTTTTTT
NA | NA | TRBJ1-2 | TRBV3-1/TRBV3-2 | CASSPRVGLTGGYTF | TGTGCCAGCAGCCCCCGGGTAGGTCTAACTGGGGGCTACACCTTC
TRBD1 | NA | TRBJ1-1 | TRBV7-9 | CASSPGTGTEAFF | TGTGCCAGCAGCCCCGGGACAGGGACTGAAGCTTTCTTT
NA | NA | TRBJ1-1 | TRBV7-2 | CASSSDITSRAFF | TGTGCCAGCAGCTCTGACATCACCTCAAGGGCTTTCTTT
NA | NA | TRBJ1-1 | TRBV30 | CAWSVNGGGTEAFF | TGTGCCTGGAGTGTAAACGGTGGAGGGACTGAAGCTTTCTTT
NA | NA | TRBJ1-3 | TRBV27 | CASRRTTASGNTIYF | TGTGCCAGCAGGAGGACGACAGCCTCTGGAAACACCATATATTTT
NA | once | TRBJ1-1 | TRBV4-1 | CASSPLPSNTEAFF | TGCGCCAGCAGCCCCCTACCGAGCAACACTGAAGCTTTCTTT
TRBD2 | NA | TRBJ2-2 | TRBV9 | CASSPSGSPDTGELFF | TGTGCCAGCAGCCCCAGCGGGAGTCCGGACACCGGGGAGCTGTTTTTT
NA | NA | TRBJ1-1 | TRBV5-5 | CASSGIGENTEAFF | TGTGCCAGCAGCGGGATCGGGGAGAACACTGAAGCTTTCTTT
TRBD2 | NA | TRBJ2-3 | TRBV29-1 | CSVGLAGGPSDTQYF | TGCAGCGTTGGTCTAGCGGGAGGGCCATCGGATACGCAGTATTTT
NA | NA | TRBJ1-4 | TRBV18 | CASSPNGPGEKLFF | TGTGCCAGCTCACCAAATGGCCCGGGAGAAAAACTGTTTTTT
TRBD1 | NA | TRBJ1-2 | TRBV28 | CASSSGTGERGYTF | TGTGCCAGCAGTTCCGGGACAGGGGAAAGAGGCTACACCTTC
NA | NA | TRBJ1-5 | TRBV6-5 | CASTVIGQPQHF | TGTGCCAGCACTGTGATCGGGCAGCCCCAGCATTTT
NA | NA | TRBJ1-5 | TRBV27 | CASGQTDSNQPQHF | TGTGCCAGCGGACAGACGGATAGCAATCAGCCCCAGCATTTT
NA | NA | TRBJ1-4 | TRBV9 | CASSPGDYGANEKLFF | TGTGCCAGCAGCCCTGGGGATTACGGGGCTAATGAAAAACTGTTTTTT
TRBD1 | NA | TRBJ2-1 | TRBV11-3 | CASSLPGTGDEQFF | TGTGCCAGCAGCTTGCCCGGGACAGGGGATGAGCAGTTCTTC
NA | NA | TRBJ2-5 | TRBV5-5 | CASRRTGPQETQYF | TGTGCCAGCAGACGTACAGGGCCCCAAGAGACCCAGTACTTC
NA | NA | TRBJ2-1 | TRBV30 | CAWTGYNEQFF | TGTGCCTGGACCGGGTACAATGAGCAGTTCTTC
NA | NA | TRBJ2-1 | TRBV27 | CASSLRVNEQFF | TGTGCCAGCAGTTTAAGAGTAAATGAGCAGTTCTTC
NA | NA | TRBJ2-5 | TRBV11-2 | CASSLGSQETQYF | TGTGCCAGCAGCTTGGGCAGCCAAGAGACCCAGTACTTC
NA | NA | TRBJ2-7 | TRBV10-3 | CAIRTGTGTYEQYF | TGTGCCATCAGGACCGGGACTGGGACCTACGAGCAGTACTTC
TRBD1 | once | TRBJ1-2 | TRBV2 | CASSGDRGGYGYTF | TGTGCCAGCAGTGGGGACAGGGGAGGATATGGCTACACCTTC
NA | NA | TRBJ1-1 | TRBV10-3 | CAISVRGQNTEAFF | TGTGCCATCAGTGTAAGAGGGCAGAACACTGAAGCTTTCTTT
NA | NA | TRBJ1-2 | TRBV6-6 | CASSYSTGAGGYTF | TGTGCCAGCAGTTACTCGACTGGGGCAGGAGGCTACACCTTC
NA | NA | TRBJ1-2 | TRBV9 | CASSVEGVANYGYTF | TGTGCCAGCAGCGTAGAGGGGGTAGCTAACTATGGCTACACCTTC
NA | NA | TRBJ2-7 | TRBV19 | CASRNNRDSYEQYF | TGTGCCAGTAGAAATAACAGGGACTCCTACGAGCAGTACTTC
NA | NA | TRBJ1-2 | TRBV29-1 | CSVVPYRDYGYTF | TGCAGCGTTGTTCCTTACAGGGACTATGGCTACACCTTC
NA | NA | TRBJ1-6 | TRBV11-2 | CAIGGGPNSPLHF | TGTGCCATCGGGGGGGGCCCCAATTCACCCCTCCACTTT
NA | NA | TRBJ2-5 | TRBV6-2/TRBV6-3 | CASSYSRQTQYF | TGTGCCAGCAGTTACTCGCGGCAGACCCAGTACTTC
TRBD1 | NA | TRBJ1-1 | TRBV5-6 | CASSRVGQTYTEAFF | TGTGCCAGCAGCCGGGTGGGACAGACATACACTGAAGCTTTCTTT
NA | NA | TRBJ1-3 | TRBV5-6 | CASSRTGLDTIYF | TGTGCCAGCAGCCGAACAGGGCTTGACACCATATATTTT
NA | NA | TRBJ1-1 | TRBV5-1 | CASFPAVGTEAFF | TGCGCCAGCTTCCCGGCGGTGGGCACTGAAGCTTTCTTT
TRBD1 | NA | TRBJ1-4 | TRBV5-1 | CASSSQGATNEKLFF | TGCGCCAGCAGCTCGCAGGGGGCAACTAATGAAAAACTGTTTTTT
NA | NA | TRBJ1-2 | TRBV14 | CASSQVSMPWGYTF | TGTGCCAGCAGCCAAGTCAGTATGCCGTGGGGCTACACCTTC
NA | NA | TRBJ1-1 | TRBV7-6 | CASRAGANTEAFF | TGTGCCAGCAGGGCAGGGGCAAACACTGAAGCTTTCTTT
TRBD1 | NA | TRBJ2-3 | TRBV5-8 | CASSFSGTGNFGTDTQYF | TGTGCCAGCAGCTTCTCCGGGACAGGGAATTTCGGCACAGATACGCAGTATTTT
NA | NA | TRBJ1-1 | TRBV6-5 | CASSYLRTEAFF | TGTGCCAGCAGTTACCTTCGGACTGAAGCTTTCTTT
NA | NA | TRBJ2-2 | TRBV24-1 | CATSQTGELFF | TGTGCCACCAGCCAAACCGGGGAGCTGTTTTTT
TRBD1 | once | TRBJ2-7 | TRBV5-1 | CASSPGQGVSYEQYF | TGCGCCAGCAGCCCCGGACAGGGGGTATCTTACGAGCAGTACTTC
TRBD1 | NA | TRBJ2-2 | TRBV15 | CATSKTPGGSSGELFF | TGTGCCACCAGCAAGACCCCAGGGGGAAGTTCCGGGGAGCTGTTTTTT
TRBD1 | NA | TRBJ1-2 | TRBV27 | CASRAPGQGANYGYTF | TGTGCCAGCAGAGCCCCGGGACAGGGTGCTAACTATGGCTACACCTTC
TRBD2 | NA | TRBJ2-4 | TRBV4-2 | CASSQVKLAENIQYF | TGTGCCAGCAGCCAAGTTAAACTAGCGGAAAACATTCAGTACTTC
NA | NA | TRBJ1-5 | TRBV3-1/TRBV3-2 | CASSLSNRPGTRSNQPQHF | TGTGCCAGCAGCCTTTCGAATCGCCCCGGGACACGGAGCAATCAGCCCCAGCATTTT
NA | NA | TRBJ1-3 | TRBV5-6 | CASSLDGKSSGNTIYF | TGTGCCAGCAGCTTGGATGGTAAGAGCTCTGGAAACACCATATATTTT
NA | NA | TRBJ1-2 | TRBV15 | CATSRAPRGVDYGYTF | TGTGCCACCAGCAGGGCCCCCCGGGGAGTGGACTATGGCTACACCTTC
NA | NA | TRBJ1-6 | TRBV12-3/TRBV12-4 | CASSLDPGQAPHF | TGTGCCAGCAGTTTAGACCCAGGGCAGGCCCCCCACTTT